Sequencing of this T cell receptor (beta chain) was carried out in a study of metastatic and nonmetastatic thyroid tumors. Study-level background: Both malignant and benign thyroid patients supplied peripheral blood and tumor or nodule tissue samples, across which the repertoires of these patients were then compared.

Germline V lookup: CDR1 KGHDR, CDR2 SFDVKD. The junction had 15 bases not matched to a gene; V was cut back by 3 bases and J by 4 bases. This CDR3 spans 21 amino acids. Regarding this clone: Its antigen is as yet unknown.

Study processing details: Building a distant-metastasis classifier for papillary thyroid cancer drew on CDR3 differences across clinicopathological groups. TCRdb called clones again from the PCR reads with MiXCR. These V and J calls derive from TCRdb rather than the authors' analysis. The table lists about 20,000 clones, roughly 14% of them singletons. Overall study findings and caveats: Versus benign nodules, malignant thyroid tumors reportedly had significantly higher TCR beta diversity, in blood and tumor.

The entire patient cohort was treatment-naive prior to thyroid surgery. The TCR was taken from a female donor with papillary thyroid cancer or a benign thyroid nodule (not recorded which). Some clones in this sample may be carry-over from other donors' samples. The chain combines TRBV24-1 with TRBJ2-2; TRBD2 agrees at 14 bases. Sequences were obtained from blood. The CDR3 is CATSDPSAGTSGRGRTGELFF. CDR3 in DNA: TGTGCCACCAGTGATCCCTCGGCCGGGACTAGCGGGAGAGGACGCACCGGGGAGCTGTTTTTT.